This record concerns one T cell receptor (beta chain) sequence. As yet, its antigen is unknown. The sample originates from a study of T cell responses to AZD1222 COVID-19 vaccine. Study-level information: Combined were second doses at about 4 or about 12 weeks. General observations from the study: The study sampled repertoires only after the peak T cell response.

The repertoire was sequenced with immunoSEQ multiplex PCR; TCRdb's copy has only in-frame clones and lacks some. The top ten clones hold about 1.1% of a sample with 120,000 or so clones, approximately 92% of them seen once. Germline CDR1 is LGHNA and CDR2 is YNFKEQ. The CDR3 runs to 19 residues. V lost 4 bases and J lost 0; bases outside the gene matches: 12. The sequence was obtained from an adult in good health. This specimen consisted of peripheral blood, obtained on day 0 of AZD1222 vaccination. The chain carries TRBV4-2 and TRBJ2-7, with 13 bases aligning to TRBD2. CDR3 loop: CASSLTGTSGTTSSYEQYF. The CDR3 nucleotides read TGTGCCAGCAGCCTGACCGGGACTAGCGGGACTACAAGCTCCTACGAGCAGTACTTC.